This T cell receptor beta chain was documented in a study of OX40 agonist ivuxolimab in advanced cancers. Across the study: Antecedent anti-PD-1, anti-PD-L1 or anti-CTLA-4 therapy was permissible, with roughly 40% having received some. Three dose-escalation patients had partial responses: one with hepatocellular carcinoma and two with cutaneous melanoma. Study-level findings and limits: Individuals who were partial responders at 0.1-3.0 mg/kg had clonal expansion that ranked among the lowest.

To note about this clone: The antigen is not known.

Germline lookup yields CDR1 LNHNV and CDR2 YYDKDF (reference sequence). This CDR3 region has 15 residues. V lost 1 base to trimming and J lost 4 bases, with 12 bases between them. Some clones are missing from TCRdb's copy, which holds only in-frame ones; the method was immunoSEQ multiplex PCR. This sample carries around 110,000 clones, around 93% of them seen once, and the ten largest clones take approximately 0.15%. Here the sequenced sample was CD4+ or CD8+ T cells sorted from blood, taken in a trial of the OX40 agonist ivuxolimab. The rearrangement uses TRBV15 and TRBJ2-3; tentatively, D is TRBD1 (5 bases). This receptor was identified in an adult with an advanced solid tumor such as melanoma, head and neck, liver or kidney cancer. The CDR3, as DNA: TGTGCCACCAGCAGAGTCCCAGGGATGGCAGATACGCAGTATTTT. This translates into CATSRVPGMADTQYF.